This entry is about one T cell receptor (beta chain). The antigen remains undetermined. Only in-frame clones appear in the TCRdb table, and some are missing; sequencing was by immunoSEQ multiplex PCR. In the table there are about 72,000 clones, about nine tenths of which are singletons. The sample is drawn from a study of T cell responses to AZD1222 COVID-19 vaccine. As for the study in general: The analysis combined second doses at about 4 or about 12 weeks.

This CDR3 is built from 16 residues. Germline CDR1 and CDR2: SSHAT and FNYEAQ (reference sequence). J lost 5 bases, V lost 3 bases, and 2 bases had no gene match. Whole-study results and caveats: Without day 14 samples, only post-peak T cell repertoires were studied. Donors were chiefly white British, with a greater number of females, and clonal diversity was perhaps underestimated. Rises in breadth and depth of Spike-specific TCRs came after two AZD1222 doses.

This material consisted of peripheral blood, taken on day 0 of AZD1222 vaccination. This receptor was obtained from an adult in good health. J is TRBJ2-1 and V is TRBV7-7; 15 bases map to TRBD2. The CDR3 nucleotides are TGTGCCAGCAGCTTGGGACTAGCGGGGGGCAACAATGAGCAGTTCTTC. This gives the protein CASSLGLAGGNNEQFF.